These 30 T cell receptor beta chains share one sample of origin, sequenced in a study of blood T cells in healthy people across ages. Next came a second PCR, run for about 7 to 12 cycles, which used a sample-barcoded 5' primer along with a J-beta primer mix. One entry per CDR3 protein results from TCRdb running MiXCR on the 5' RACE reads. Of over a million distinct CDR3 sequences detected, approximately 39% appear once; the ten largest clones hold about 4.1%. The sequenced sample was blood. The receptors stem from a woman between 18 and 29 years old in good health.

J is TRBJ1-2 and V is TRBV11-2, with 7 bases lining up with TRBD1. The CDR3 runs to 15 residues. After removal of 3 bases from V and 7 bases from J, the junction contained 11 bases not matched to a gene. Germline CDR1 is SGHAT and CDR2 is FQNNGV. The CDR3 nucleotides read TGTGCCAGCAGCTTTCCGGAACAGGGGTTTCGTGGCTACACCTTC. Protein product: CASSFPEQGFRGYTF.

Comment on this clonotype: The junction differs from germline at one of its ends, possibly a read error. The V and J genes are TRBV5-5 and TRBJ1-2; D not resolved. Germline-derived CDR1 and CDR2 are SGHKS and YYEKEE (reference sequence). The CDR3 is 16 amino acids. CDR3 sequence: CASGLRTREISYGYTF. The CDR3 nucleotides read TGTGCCAGCGGCTTGAGGACTCGGGAGATAAGTTATGGCTACACCTTC.

This chain uses TRBV29-1 with TRBJ2-5, with TRBD1 matching over 8 bases. In germline, CDR1 is SQVTM, CDR2 ANQGSEA. V lost 4 bases to trimming and J lost 0 bases; unmatched junction nucleotides: 4. The CDR3 runs 14 residues. In DNA form, the CDR3 reads TGCAGCGTTGCGCCAGGGGGCTACCAAGAGACCCAGTACTTC. This translates into CSVAPGGYQETQYF.

This clonotype was observed a few times. The gene calls are TRBV29-1 and TRBJ2-3; a possible D gene is TRBD1 (5 bases). CDR1 is SQVTM, CDR2 ANQGSEA, per germline. The V and J ends lost 3 bases and 4 bases respectively, with 14 bases between them. The CDR3 is 14 amino acids. CDR3 sequence reads: CSVEGPGRSDTQYF. The CDR3 DNA is TGCAGCGTTGAGGGCCCAGGGCGGTCAGATACGCAGTATTTT.

This clonotype was detected ten times or more. This may stem from a read error, because a much larger clone lies one nucleotide away. The rearrangement links TRBV21-1 to TRBJ2-4; TRBD1, as called in the table, went unchecked against the DNA. TRBV21-1 is a pseudogene segment. This CDR3 spans 21 amino acids. CDR3 in amino acids: CASSKSSWVSAGGRGKNIQYF. In DNA form, the CDR3 reads TGTGCCAGCAGCAAATCATCTTGGGTTTCGGCAGGGGGAAGGGGCAAAAACATTCAGTACTTC.

This sequence joins TRBV4-3 and TRBJ2-1, with a tentative D call TRBD1 (5 bases). This CDR3 spans 17 amino acids. Germline CDR1 LGHNA, CDR2 YSLEER. Trimming took off 1 base at V and 4 bases at J, with 17 bases between the two ends. Here the CDR3 reads CASSQGPVTALYNEQFF. CDR3 in DNA: TGCGCCAGCAGCCAAGGGCCGGTGACAGCTCTTTACAATGAGCAGTTCTTC.

As to this clonotype: A much larger clone differs from this one at a single base, so this may be a read error. The CDR3 protein is CVSSPRELSSYEQYF. Written as DNA, the CDR3 is TGTGTCAGCAGCCCAAGAGAGCTAAGCTCCTACGAGCAGTACTTC. V gene TRBV7-2 combines with J gene TRBJ2-7, with D unresolved. The CDR3 loop spans 15 amino acids. From germline, CDR1 is SGHTA and CDR2 FQGNSA. The whole variable domain, remainder taken from reference TRBV7-2 and TRBJ2-7, is GAGVSQSPSNKVTEKGKDVELRCDPISGHTALYWYRQSLGQGLEFLIYFQGNSAPDKSGLPSDRFSAERTGGSVSTLTIQRTQQEDSAVYLCVSSPRELSSYEQYFGPGTRLTVT.

The chain has TRBV4-3 and TRBJ2-7; the match to TRBD2 covers 15 bases. The J call may be faulty, since TRBJ2-5 better matches the DNA end. Germline assignment: CDR1 LGHNA and CDR2 YSLEER. The CDR3 totals 18 residues. This chain's CDR3 is CASSRTSGREGYQETQYF. The CDR3 DNA follows: TGCGCCAGCAGCCGGACTAGCGGGAGGGAGGGTTACCAAGAGACCCAGTACTTC.

This chain connects TRBV6-2 or TRBV6-3 to TRBJ2-1; no firm D call. The J call may be in error: the DNA end matches TRBJ2-7 better. Looked up from germline, CDR1 is MNHEY and CDR2 is SVGEGT. The CDR3 is 14 amino acids. This CDR3 reads CASSYSGAYNEQYF. DNA for the CDR3: TGTGCCAGCAGTTACTCAGGCGCTTACAATGAGCAGTACTTC.

A few counts support this clonotype. The chain carries TRBV7-9 and TRBJ1-5; TRBD1 might be the D (5 bases). CDR1 is SEHNR, CDR2 FQNEAQ, per germline (reference sequence). V was cut by 5 bases and J by 3 bases, with 17 bases left in between. The CDR3 is 16 residues long. Here the CDR3 reads CASSPIGGTLNQPQHF. Here the CDR3 DNA reads TGTGCCAGCAGCCCGATCGGGGGAACCCTCAATCAGCCCCAGCATTTT.

This clonotype was counted only a few times. This chain connects TRBV10-3 to TRBJ2-1; 9 bases align to TRBD2. J gave up 12 bases and V 5 bases, and 5 bases lay outside the gene matches. The germline gives CDR1 ENHRY, CDR2 SYGVKD. The CDR3 contains 12 residues. The DNA of the CDR3 is TGTGCCATCAGTCGCCTAGCGGGGATGCAGTTCTTC. Its protein is CAISRLAGMQFF.

The chain recombines TRBV4-1 with TRBJ1-1; a possible D gene is TRBD1 (5 bases). CDR3 length: 17 amino acids. Germline V gene lookup returns CDR1 MGHRA and CDR2 YSYEKL. V gave up 3 bases and J gave up 1 base, with 18 bases separating them. CDR3 loop: CASSHGAQRGGNTEAFF. As DNA, the CDR3 is TGCGCCAGCAGCCACGGGGCCCAAAGGGGCGGGAACACTGAAGCTTTCTTT.

V gene TRBV5-1 combines with J gene TRBJ2-1; 7 positions match TRBD1. The assigned J gene may be wrong: the sequence end matches TRBJ2-7 better. The germline CDR1 and CDR2 sequences are SGHRS and YFSETQ. This CDR3 is built from 11 residues. CDR3 loop: CASSWDSKQYF. The CDR3 DNA reads as TGCGCCAGCAGCTGGGACAGTAAGCAGTACTTC.

The J gene is TRBJ1-1, the V gene TRBV27; D is uncertain. Germline CDR1 and CDR2: MNHEY and SMNVEV (reference sequence). The V end was cut by 6 bases, the J end by 3 bases, with 14 bases between. The CDR3 runs to 14 residues. The CDR3 protein is CASSPAVRDTEAFF. In DNA, the CDR3 is TGTGCCAGCAGCCCTGCTGTGAGGGACACTGAAGCTTTCTTT.

Only a few counts were recorded for this clonotype. V gene TRBV20-1 combines with J gene TRBJ2-7; D gene ambiguous. CDR1 is DFQATT and CDR2 is SNEGSKA in the germline V gene (reference sequence). The CDR3 consists of 14 residues. V dropped 2 bases and J dropped 4 bases, with 15 bases sitting between them. The CDR3 reads CSARHLSHLYEQYF. CDR3 bases: TGCAGTGCTAGACACCTATCCCATCTTTACGAGCAGTACTTC.

This clonotype was detected only once. This clone may be a read error of a much larger clone one base away. The genes are TRBV29-1 and TRBJ2-1; 7 bases fit TRBD2. Germline CDR1 reads SQVTM; CDR2 reads ANQGSEA. The length of the CDR3 is 11 residues. J lost 13 bases, V lost 3 bases, and 6 bases had no gene match. CDR3 in DNA: TGCAGCGTTGAGATGCGGGAGACCCAGTTCTTC. Residues: CSVEMRETQFF.

CDR3 DNA sequence: TGTGCCAGCAGCTCCCCCATTATAGATACGCAGTATTTT. It specifies CASSSPIIDTQYF. V and J are TRBV7-2 and TRBJ2-3, with no clear D. Germline V gene data show CDR1 as SGHTA and CDR2 as FQGNSA. The CDR3 has 13 residues. V gave up 4 bases and J gave up 5 bases, with 10 bases separating them.

This clonotype was found a few times. The chain combines TRBV5-1 with TRBJ1-2, with 7 bases fitting TRBD1. With 2 bases clipped from V and 2 bases from J, the junction kept 6 bases outside the gene matches. Germline V gives CDR1 SGHRS, CDR2 YFSETQ. The CDR3 spans 15 residues. The DNA for the CDR3 is TGCGCCAGCAGCTTCCACCGGGACAGAAACTATGGCTACACCTTC. Protein: CASSFHRDRNYGYTF.

In this sample, this clonotype turned up many times. V is TRBV12-3 or TRBV12-4 and J is TRBJ2-3; 12 positions agree with TRBD2. There are 15 residues in the CDR3. The V segment lost 7 bases and the J segment 1 base; nucleotides outside the gene matches: 3. CDR3: CASTRTSGGTDTQYF. CDR3 DNA: TGTGCCAGCACCCGGACTAGCGGGGGCACAGATACGCAGTATTTT.

The chain carries TRBV6-5 and TRBJ2-2; 7 bases are a match to TRBD1. Germline V lookup: CDR1 MNHEY, CDR2 SVGAGI. J gave up 5 bases and V 5 bases, and 8 bases lay outside the gene matches. CDR3 size: 15 residues. CDR3 sequence: CASSMRQGFTGELFF. The CDR3 region has the DNA TGTGCCAGCAGTATGCGACAGGGATTTACCGGGGAGCTGTTTTTT.

The chain combines TRBV24-1 with TRBJ2-7; unclear D gene. The CDR3 has 13 amino acids. From germline, CDR1 is KGHDR and CDR2 SFDVKD. The ends were cut back, 3 bases at V and 6 bases at J, with 11 bases in the middle. The CDR3 protein is CATSDQTGAEQYF. CDR3 sequence (DNA): TGTGCCACCAGTGATCAGACCGGAGCCGAGCAGTACTTC.

As DNA, the CDR3 is TGCGCCAGCAGTCGCCTACCGCGGGAGACCCAGTACTTC. Residues: CASSRLPRETQYF. This rearrangement joins TRBV5-1 to TRBJ2-7, with D unresolved. The end of the DNA is better explained by TRBJ2-5, so the J call may be wrong. The germline V gene encodes CDR1 SGHRS and CDR2 YFSETQ. The CDR3 is 13 amino acids.

This clonotype was observed at least ten times. The chain links TRBV5-1 to TRBJ2-7; 12 bases align to TRBD2. Germline CDR1 is SGHRS and CDR2 is YFSETQ. V trimming: 0 bases; J trimming: 4 bases; junction bases outside the gene matches: 5. CDR3 length: 16 amino acids. CDR3 bases: TGCGCCAGCAGCTTGGTACTAGCGGGAGGAGGATACGAGCAGTACTTC. This encodes CASSLVLAGGGYEQYF.

Details on this clonotype: This may be a read error: a much more frequent sequence differs by one nucleotide. The CDR3 reads CASSYSHNEPFF. The CDR3 nucleotides read TGTGCCAGCAGTTACTCTCACAATGAGCCGTTCTTC. V and J are TRBV6-2 or TRBV6-3 and TRBJ2-1; D is ambiguous. CDR1 is MNHEY and CDR2 is SVGEGT in the germline V gene. The CDR3 runs 12 residues.

The table lists this clonotype with a few counts. The chain couples TRBV27 to TRBJ2-5, with D possibly matching TRBD2 (8 bases). CDR1 and CDR2 from the germline V gene are MNHEY and SMNVEV (reference sequence). The CDR3 length is 16 residues. V lost 8 bases to trimming and J lost 3 bases, with 22 bases between them. CDR3 loop: CASYSGGGRFEETQYF. Written as DNA, the CDR3 is TGTGCCAGCTACTCGGGAGGGGGCCGATTCGAAGAGACCCAGTACTTC.

In this sample, this clonotype turned up a few times. The chain has TRBV30 and TRBJ2-3, with a weak D call TRBD2 (5 bases). The ends were cut back, 2 bases at V and 6 bases at J, with 6 bases in the middle. The CDR3 has 11 amino acids. Germline V gene data show CDR1 as GTSNPN and CDR2 as SVGIG (reference sequence). The DNA for the CDR3 is TGTGCCTGGAGTCCGGGGGATACGCAGTATTTT. Residues: CAWSPGDTQYF.

The chain has TRBV12-3 or TRBV12-4 and TRBJ2-4; a weak D match, TRBD2 (5 bases). The CDR3 runs 14 residues. V shed 6 bases and J shed 3 bases, with 12 bases lying between them. The CDR3 nucleotides read TGTGCCAGCAGCCCTCCCGGGGTCAAAAACATTCAGTACTTC. Its protein is CASSPPGVKNIQYF.

The chain combines TRBV4-2 with TRBJ2-7; 9 positions match TRBD2. Trimming at V came to 2 bases and at J to 7 bases, leaving 15 bases not matched to a gene. Germline V CDR1 and CDR2: LGHNA, YNFKEQ. This CDR3 comprises 17 residues. CDR3 coding DNA: TGTGCCAGCAGCCAACTATACGGCGGGAGGGCGAACAATGAGCAGTACTTC. Its translation: CASSQLYGGRANNEQYF.

This chain links TRBV7-8 with TRBJ2-1; D uncertain. V was shortened by 6 bases and J by 3 bases, with 12 bases between the two germline ends. This CDR3 has 14 residues. Germline lookup yields CDR1 SGHVS and CDR2 FQNEAQ. The CDR3 sequence is CASRGSLIYNEQFF. CDR3 DNA sequence: TGTGCCAGCAGGGGTAGCTTAATCTACAATGAGCAGTTCTTC.

This chain connects TRBV6-5 to TRBJ2-1, with D possibly being TRBD2 (6 bases). The CDR3 is 13 amino acids. The germline gives CDR1 MNHEY, CDR2 SVGAGI. Trimming removed 5 bases from V and 7 bases from J, with 12 bases in between. The CDR3, as DNA: TGTGCCAGCAGTGCCGCTCGGGGGAATGAGCAGTTCTTC. It codes for CASSAARGNEQFF.